The subject of this entry is one T cell receptor beta chain. As yet, its antigen is unknown. The data are from a study of T cell repertoires in aging, cancer and after chemotherapy. Study outcomes and limitations: Across the chemotherapy interval, each cancer cohort showed higher median generation probability, suggesting thymic rebound. Age-matched healthy donors had significantly more diverse, less clonal blood TCR repertoires than untreated cancer patients. The repertoire data cannot show anything about immunological memory following chemotherapy. In healthy donors, age-related TCR diversity loss mainly reflected lost richness.

Multiplex touch-down PCR with TRB-A/B primers amplified rearranged V-D-J TRB sequences. TCRdb redid the calling of the multiplex PCR reads with MiXCR, one entry per CDR3 protein. In the table there are over a thousand distinct CDR3 sequences, about 23% of which are singletons. TCR beta rearrangements were amplified from peripheral blood genomic DNA. The receptor was isolated from a human donor with a blood cancer. Sequencing was carried out using blood.

CDR3 amino acids: CASSYSGIYTF. CDR3 coding DNA: TGTGCCAGCAGTTATTCCGGAATTTACACCTTC. The chain links TRBV6-2 or TRBV6-3 to TRBJ1-2; D not resolved. Germline V gives CDR1 MNHEY, CDR2 SVGEGT. Between the trimmed V and J ends, which lost 3 bases and 11 bases, there was a span of 10 bases. The CDR3 runs 11 residues.